This T cell receptor (beta chain) was recovered during a study of T-cell reconstitution after alpha-beta-depleted transplantation in children. General observations from the study: T-cell counts and diversity at one year following transplant were attributed mainly to newly produced T cells.

Using unique molecular identifiers, the investigators prepared the TCRbeta library. TCRdb re-called the PCR reads through MiXCR, storing one row per CDR3 protein. The table lists fewer than 350,000 distinct CDR3 sequences, around 7.3% of them singletons, with around 10% in the top ten. With respect to this clonotype: Its antigen is not identified.

The material was peripheral blood, obtained 360 days after TCRalphabeta/CD19-depleted stem cell transplant. The clonotype comes from a female patient aged 2-9 years who had a stem cell transplant for Fanconi anemia, so the T cells may come from the graft donor.

The CDR3 DNA follows: TGTGCCAGCAGCTTAGCCTCTACCGGGACAGGTTCCTATGGCTACACCTTC. Translated, it gives CASSLASTGTGSYGYTF. The chain joins TRBV7-9 to TRBJ1-2; TRBD1 agrees at 8 bases. V trimming: 0 bases; J trimming: 4 bases; junction bases outside the gene matches: 10. Germline-derived CDR1 and CDR2 are SEHNR and FQNEAQ (reference sequence). This CDR3 spans 17 amino acids. The full variable domain, in which reference TRBV7-9 and TRBJ1-2 provide the parts outside the CDR3, is DTGVSQNPRHKITKRGQNVTFRCDPISEHNRLYWYRQTLGQGPEFLTYFQNEAQLEKSRLLSDRFSAERPKGSFSTLEIQRTEQGDSAMYLCASSLASTGTGSYGYTFGSGTRLTVV.